This note documents a single T cell receptor beta chain sequence. This specimen comes from a study of blood T cell repertoires in COVID-19. As for the study in general: Italy, Spain and the United States were the sources of the convalescent and acute COVID-19 samples.

In the source study's methods: Nucleated cell counts were estimated from reference gene primer amplification. Some clones are missing from TCRdb's copy, which holds only in-frame ones; the method was immunoSEQ multiplex PCR. V, J and clone size are those of that table, while D and trimming were read from the DNA. The sample lists about 150,000 clones, 65% to 90% occurring once. CDR1 SGHTA and CDR2 FQGTGA come from the germline V gene. Trimming cost V 1 base and J 8 bases, with 17 bases left between them. The CDR3 consists of 16 residues. The V call is TRBV7-3, the J call TRBJ2-2; D perhaps matches TRBD1 (5 bases). This sequence originates from a woman in her sixties or seventies with COVID-19, enrolled during active disease. Sequenced sample: peripheral blood. CDR3 bases: TGTGCCAGCAGCTTAAGTCCGGCTTTGCAGGGTGGGGAGCTGTTTTTT. Translating gives CASSLSPALQGGELFF.